This TCR beta chain was identified in a study of CD8+ T cells in alopecia areata. Study at large: Severity scoring for treated patients was based on the percentage of affected scalp area. Overall study findings and caveats: Lesional scalp, notably in alopecia totalis/universalis, had clonality above that of normal scalp. Numerous clones, expanded in lesions, remained in scalp and blood during tofacitinib.

Sequencing templates came from extracted RNA that was reverse transcribed into cDNA. This table comes from immunoSEQ multiplex PCR, and its TCRdb copy is limited to in-frame clones, with some not included. The table includes hundreds of thousands of clones, 45% to 70% detected once. This clone has only a few counts. The antigen is unknown. Described treatment: oral pan-JAK inhibitor, 5-10 mg twice daily. PBMCs, the starting material, were the source of sorted CD4+ and CD8+ T cells. Trimming removed 4 bases at V and 0 bases at J, with 13 bases between. CDR3 length: 15 residues. Per germline, CDR1 MNHEY and CDR2 SMNVEV (reference sequence).

Sequencing was performed on CD4+ T cells sorted from blood, taken around week 54, from a patient treated with tofacitinib. The clonotype originates from a human donor with alopecia areata. The rearrangement joins TRBV27 to TRBJ2-7; D tentatively reads TRBD1 or TRBD2 (6 bases each). CDR3 DNA: TGTGCCAGCAGTTCCTACAGGGAGGCCTCCTACGAGCAGTACTTC. The encoded protein is CASSSYREASYEQYF.